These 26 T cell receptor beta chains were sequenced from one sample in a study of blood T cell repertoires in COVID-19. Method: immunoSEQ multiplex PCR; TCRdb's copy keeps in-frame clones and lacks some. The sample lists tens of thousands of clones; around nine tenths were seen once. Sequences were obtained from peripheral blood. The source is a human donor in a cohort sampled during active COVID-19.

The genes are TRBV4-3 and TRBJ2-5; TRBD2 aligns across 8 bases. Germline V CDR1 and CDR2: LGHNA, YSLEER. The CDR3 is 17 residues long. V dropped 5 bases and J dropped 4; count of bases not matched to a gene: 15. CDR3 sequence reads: CASSFPGLETVGETQYF. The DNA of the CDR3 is TGCGCCAGCAGCTTCCCGGGACTAGAGACGGTGGGAGAGACCCAGTACTTC.

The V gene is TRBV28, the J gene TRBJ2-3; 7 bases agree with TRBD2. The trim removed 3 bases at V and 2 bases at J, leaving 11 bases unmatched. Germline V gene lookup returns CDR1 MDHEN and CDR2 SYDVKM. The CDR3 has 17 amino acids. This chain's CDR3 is CASSLGGVEVHTDTQYF. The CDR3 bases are TGTGCCAGCAGTTTGGGAGGGGTGGAGGTCCACACAGATACGCAGTATTTT.

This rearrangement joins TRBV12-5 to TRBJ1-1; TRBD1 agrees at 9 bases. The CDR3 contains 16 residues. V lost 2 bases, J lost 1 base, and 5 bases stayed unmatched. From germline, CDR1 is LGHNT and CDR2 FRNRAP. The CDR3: CASGLTRQGGNTEAFF. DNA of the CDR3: TGTGCTAGTGGTTTGACCCGACAGGGGGGGAACACTGAAGCTTTCTTT.

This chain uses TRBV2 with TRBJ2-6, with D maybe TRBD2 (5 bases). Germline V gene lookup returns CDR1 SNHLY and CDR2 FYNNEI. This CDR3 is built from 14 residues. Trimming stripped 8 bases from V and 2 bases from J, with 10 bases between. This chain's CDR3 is CASDGGAGANVLTF. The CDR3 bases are TGTGCCAGCGATGGAGGCGCTGGGGCCAACGTCCTGACTTTC. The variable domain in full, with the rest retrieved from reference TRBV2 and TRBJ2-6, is EPEVTQTPSHQVTQMGQEVILRCVPISNHLYFYWYRQILGQKVEFLVSFYNNEISEKSEIFDDQFSVERPDGSNFTLKIRSTKLEDSAMYFCASDGGAGANVLTFGAGSRLTVL.

The CDR3 loop is CASSGGMRTSDNEQFF. In DNA form, the CDR3 reads TGTGCCAGCAGTGGCGGTATGAGGACTAGCGACAATGAGCAGTTCTTC. The chain recombines TRBV2 with TRBJ2-1; TRBD2 matches at 9 bases. The V segment lost 4 bases and the J segment 5 bases; nucleotides outside the gene matches: 9. The CDR3 loop spans 16 amino acids. The germline V gene encodes CDR1 SNHLY and CDR2 FYNNEI.

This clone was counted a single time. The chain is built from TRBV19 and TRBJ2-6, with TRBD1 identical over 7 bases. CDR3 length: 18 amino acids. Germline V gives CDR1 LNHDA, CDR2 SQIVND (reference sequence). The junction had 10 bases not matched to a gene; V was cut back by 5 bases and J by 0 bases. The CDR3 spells CASSGGGQEYSGANVLTF. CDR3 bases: TGTGCCAGTAGTGGGGGCGGACAGGAGTACTCTGGGGCCAACGTCCTGACTTTC. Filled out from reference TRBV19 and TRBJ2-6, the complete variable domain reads DGGITQSPKYLFRKEGQNVTLSCEQNLNHDAMYWYRQDPGQGLRLIYYSQIVNDFQKGDIAEGYSVSREKKESFPLTVTSAQKNPTAFYLCASSGGGQEYSGANVLTFGAGSRLTVL.

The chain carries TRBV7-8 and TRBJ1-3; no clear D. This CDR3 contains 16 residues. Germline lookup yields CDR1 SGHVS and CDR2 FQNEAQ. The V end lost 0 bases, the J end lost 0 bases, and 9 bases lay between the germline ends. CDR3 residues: CASSLARVYSGNTIYF. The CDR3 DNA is TGTGCCAGCAGCTTAGCGCGGGTCTACTCTGGAAACACCATATATTTT.

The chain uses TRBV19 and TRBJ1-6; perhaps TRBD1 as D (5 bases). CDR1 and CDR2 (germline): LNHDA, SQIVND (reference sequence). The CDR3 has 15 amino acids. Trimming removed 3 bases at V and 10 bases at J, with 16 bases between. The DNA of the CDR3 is TGTGCCAGTAGTATTCGGGGGACCTCTTCCTCACCCCTCCACTTT. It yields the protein CASSIRGTSSSPLHF.

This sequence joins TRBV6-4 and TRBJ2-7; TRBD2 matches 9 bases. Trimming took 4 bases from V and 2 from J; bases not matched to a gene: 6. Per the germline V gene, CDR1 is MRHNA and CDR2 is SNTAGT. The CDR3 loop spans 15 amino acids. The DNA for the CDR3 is TGTGCCAGCAGTGCCAGAGCTAGCGGGGCCTACGAGCAGTACTTC. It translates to CASSARASGAYEQYF.

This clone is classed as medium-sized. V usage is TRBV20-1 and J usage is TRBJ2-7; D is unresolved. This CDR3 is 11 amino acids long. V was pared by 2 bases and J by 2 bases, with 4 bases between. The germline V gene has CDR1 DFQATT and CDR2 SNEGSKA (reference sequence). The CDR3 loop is CSARSTYEQYF. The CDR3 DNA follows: TGCAGTGCTAGATCAACCTACGAGCAGTACTTC.

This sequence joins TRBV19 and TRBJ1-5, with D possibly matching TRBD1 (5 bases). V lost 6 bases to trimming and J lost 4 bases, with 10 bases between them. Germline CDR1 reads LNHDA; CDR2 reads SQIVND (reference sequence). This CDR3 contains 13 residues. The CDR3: CASSGTHNQPQHF. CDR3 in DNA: TGTGCCAGTAGCGGGACTCATAATCAGCCCCAGCATTTT.

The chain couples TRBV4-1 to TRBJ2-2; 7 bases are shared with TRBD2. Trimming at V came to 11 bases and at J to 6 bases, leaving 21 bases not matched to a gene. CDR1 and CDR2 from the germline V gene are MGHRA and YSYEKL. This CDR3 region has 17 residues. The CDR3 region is CASRVLRAGVLAGELFF. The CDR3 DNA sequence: TGCGCCTCACGGGTCCTCCGGGCGGGAGTTTTGGCCGGGGAGCTGTTTTTT.

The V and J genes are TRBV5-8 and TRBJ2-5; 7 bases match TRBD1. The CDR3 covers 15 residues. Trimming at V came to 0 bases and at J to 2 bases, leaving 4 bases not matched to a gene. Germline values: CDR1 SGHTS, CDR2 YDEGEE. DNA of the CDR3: TGTGCCAGCAGCTTGGCGACAGGGATGCAAGAGACCCAGTACTTC. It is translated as CASSLATGMQETQYF.

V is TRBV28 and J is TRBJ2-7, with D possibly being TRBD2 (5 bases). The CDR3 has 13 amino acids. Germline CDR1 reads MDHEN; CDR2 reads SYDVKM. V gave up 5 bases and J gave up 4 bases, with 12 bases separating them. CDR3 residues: CASSAGLLYEQYF. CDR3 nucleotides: TGTGCCAGCAGTGCCGGACTCCTATACGAGCAGTACTTC. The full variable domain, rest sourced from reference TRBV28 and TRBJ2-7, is DVKVTQSSRYLVKRTGEKVFLECVQDMDHENMFWYRQDPGLGLRLIYFSYDVKMKEKGDIPEGYSVSREKKERFSLILESASTNQTSMYLCASSAGLLYEQYFGPGTRLTVT.

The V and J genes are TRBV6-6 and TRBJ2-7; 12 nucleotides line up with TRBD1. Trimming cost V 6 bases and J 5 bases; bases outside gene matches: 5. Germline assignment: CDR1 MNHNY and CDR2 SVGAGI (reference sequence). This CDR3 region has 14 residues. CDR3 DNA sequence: TGTGCCAGCAGGCCGGGACAGGGGGCCAACGAGCAGTACTTC. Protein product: CASRPGQGANEQYF.

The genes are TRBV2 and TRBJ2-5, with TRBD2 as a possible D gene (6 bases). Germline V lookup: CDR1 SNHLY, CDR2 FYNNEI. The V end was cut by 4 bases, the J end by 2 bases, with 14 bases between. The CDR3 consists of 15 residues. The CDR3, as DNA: TGTGCCAGCAGTGTTGGGAGGACACCTCAAGAGACCCAGTACTTC. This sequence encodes CASSVGRTPQETQYF.

CDR3 nucleotide sequence: TGTGCCTGGAGTTCTGGTATAACCGGGAGAAATCAGCCCCAGCATTTT. Residues: CAWSSGITGRNQPQHF. The rearrangement links TRBV30 to TRBJ1-5; D gene unclear. The CDR3 has 16 residues. V was clipped by 2 bases and J by 4 bases, with 18 bases between them. Germline V gene data show CDR1 as GTSNPN and CDR2 as SVGIG (reference sequence).

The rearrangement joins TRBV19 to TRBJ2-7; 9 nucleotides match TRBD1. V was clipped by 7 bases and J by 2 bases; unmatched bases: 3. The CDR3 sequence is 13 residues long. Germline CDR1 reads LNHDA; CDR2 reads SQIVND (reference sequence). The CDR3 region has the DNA TGTGCCAGTAAGGGACAGGGCCCCTACGAGCAGTACTTC. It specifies CASKGQGPYEQYF.

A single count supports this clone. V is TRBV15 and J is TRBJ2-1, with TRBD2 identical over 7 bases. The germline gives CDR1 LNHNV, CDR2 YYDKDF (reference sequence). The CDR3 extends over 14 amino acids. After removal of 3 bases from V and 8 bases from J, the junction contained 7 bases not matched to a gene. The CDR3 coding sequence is TGTGCCACCAGCAGGACGACTAGCCACGATGAGCAGTTCTTC. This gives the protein CATSRTTSHDEQFF.

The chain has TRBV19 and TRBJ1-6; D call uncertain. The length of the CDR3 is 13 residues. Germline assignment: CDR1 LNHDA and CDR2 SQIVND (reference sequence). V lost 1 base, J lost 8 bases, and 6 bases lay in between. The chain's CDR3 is CASSIVRDSPLHF. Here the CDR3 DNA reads TGTGCCAGTAGTATAGTGAGGGATTCACCCCTCCACTTT. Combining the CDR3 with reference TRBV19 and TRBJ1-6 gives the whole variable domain DGGITQSPKYLFRKEGQNVTLSCEQNLNHDAMYWYRQDPGQGLRLIYYSQIVNDFQKGDIAEGYSVSREKKESFPLTVTSAQKNPTAFYLCASSIVRDSPLHFGNGTRLTVT.

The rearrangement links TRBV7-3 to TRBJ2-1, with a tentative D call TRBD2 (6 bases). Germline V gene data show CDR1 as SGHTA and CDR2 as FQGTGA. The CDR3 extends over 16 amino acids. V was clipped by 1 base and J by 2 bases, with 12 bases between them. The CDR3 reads CASSLNVASAYNEQFF. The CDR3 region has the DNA TGTGCCAGCAGCTTAAACGTAGCTAGCGCCTACAATGAGCAGTTCTTC.

CDR3 in amino acids: CASSTDRAAGYTF. The CDR3 nucleotides read TGCGCCAGCAGCACGGACAGGGCCGCTGGCTACACCTTC. The J gene is TRBJ1-2, the V gene TRBV5-1, with TRBD1 identical over 8 bases. V lost 4 bases, J lost 7 bases, and 6 bases stayed unmatched. Germline V gene lookup returns CDR1 SGHRS and CDR2 YFSETQ. The CDR3 is 13 amino acids.

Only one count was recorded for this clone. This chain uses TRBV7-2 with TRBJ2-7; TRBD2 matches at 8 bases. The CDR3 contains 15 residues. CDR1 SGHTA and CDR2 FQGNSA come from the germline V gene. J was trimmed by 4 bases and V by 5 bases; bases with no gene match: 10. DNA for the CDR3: TGTGCCAGCAGCCCCGGCGGGGCGGGGGGTTACGAGCAGTACTTC. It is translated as CASSPGGAGGYEQYF.

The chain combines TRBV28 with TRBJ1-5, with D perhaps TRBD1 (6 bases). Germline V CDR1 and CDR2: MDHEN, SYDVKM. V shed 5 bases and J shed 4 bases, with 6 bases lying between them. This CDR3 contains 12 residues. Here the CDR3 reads CASSTGNQPQHF. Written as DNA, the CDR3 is TGTGCCAGCAGTACAGGGAATCAGCCCCAGCATTTT.

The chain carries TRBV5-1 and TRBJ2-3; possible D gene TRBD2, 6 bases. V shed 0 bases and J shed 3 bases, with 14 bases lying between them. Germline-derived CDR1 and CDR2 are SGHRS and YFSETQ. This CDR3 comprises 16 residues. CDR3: CASSLGATSITDTQYF. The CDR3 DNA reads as TGCGCCAGCAGCTTGGGGGCGACTAGTATTACAGATACGCAGTATTTT.

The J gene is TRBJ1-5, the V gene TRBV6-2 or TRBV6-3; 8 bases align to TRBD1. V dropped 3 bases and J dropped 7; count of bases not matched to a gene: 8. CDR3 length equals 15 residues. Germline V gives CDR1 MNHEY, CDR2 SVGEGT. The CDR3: CASSYRTGTRQPQHF. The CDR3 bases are TGTGCCAGCAGTTATCGGACAGGGACCAGACAGCCCCAGCATTTT.